This TCR beta chain was documented in a study of monozygotic twins with inflammatory bowel disease. TCRdb reworked the 5' RACE reads into one entry per CDR3 protein, no DNA. This sample's table reports about 380,000 distinct CDR3 sequences. The CDR3 has 15 residues. Germline V lookup: CDR1 SEHNR, CDR2 FQNEAQ (reference sequence). The V call is TRBV7-9, the J call TRBJ2-6. The receptor was isolated from a human donor with ulcerative colitis or Crohn's disease, or a healthy co-twin of an affected twin (not recorded which). Input material: blood. The chain's CDR3 is CASSSTLSGANVLTF.